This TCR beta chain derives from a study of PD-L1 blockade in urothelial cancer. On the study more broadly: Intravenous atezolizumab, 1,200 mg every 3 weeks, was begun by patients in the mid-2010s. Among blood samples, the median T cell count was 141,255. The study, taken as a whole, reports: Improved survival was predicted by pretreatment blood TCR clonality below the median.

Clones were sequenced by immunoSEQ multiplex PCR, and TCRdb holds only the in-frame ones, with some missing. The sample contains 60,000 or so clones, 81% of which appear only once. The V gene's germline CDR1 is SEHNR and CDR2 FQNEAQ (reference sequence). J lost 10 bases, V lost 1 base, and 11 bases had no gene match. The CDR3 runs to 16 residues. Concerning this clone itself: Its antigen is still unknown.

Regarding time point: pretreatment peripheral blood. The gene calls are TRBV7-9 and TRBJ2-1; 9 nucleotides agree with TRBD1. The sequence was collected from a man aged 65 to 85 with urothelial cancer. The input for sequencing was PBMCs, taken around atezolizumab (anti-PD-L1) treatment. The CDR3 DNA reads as TGTGCCAGCAGCTTAGTTTTGGCGGGACAGGGATGGGAGCAGTTCTTC. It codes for CASSLVLAGQGWEQFF.